A selection of T cell receptor beta chains follows, all from one sample in a study of identical twins. TCRdb reprocessed the 5' RACE reads via MiXCR and lists one record per CDR3 protein. In the table there are around 240,000 distinct CDR3 sequences, 7% of which are singletons. This sample also appeared in a second study, on yellow fever vaccine responses in identical twins.

The sequenced sample consisted of memory (CD45RO+) T cells sorted from blood. The receptor set was obtained from a woman aged 18-29 years in good health. Both conserved end residues are part of each CDR3. A D gene is named only where the DNA matches it firmly. Clone size is shown for a subset of rows, as once, few, many or a class of expanded clone.

j_call d_call cdr3_length clone_size v_call cdr3_aa cdr3_nt
TRBJ1-1 . 11 many TRBV29-1 CSVYRDTEAFF TGCAGCGTGTACAGGGACACTGAAGCTTTCTTT
TRBJ1-1 . 14 many TRBV3-1 CASSQGRANTEAFF TGTGCCAGCAGCCAGGGCAGGGCGAACACTGAAGCTTTCTTT
TRBJ2-2 . 14 many TRBV3-1 CASSPRWGSGELFF TGTGCCAGCAGCCCCAGGTGGGGGTCCGGGGAGCTGTTTTTT
TRBJ1-2 . 15 many TRBV3-1 CASSQGFAASYGYTF TGTGCCAGCAGCCAAGGTTTCGCGGCTAGTTATGGCTACACCTTC
TRBJ2-5 . 20 . TRBV6-2/TRBV6-3 CASSYSPTGVRGGGQETQYF TGTGCCAGCAGTTACTCTCCTACGGGAGTAAGGGGAGGGGGACAAGAGACCCAGTACTTC
TRBJ2-2 . 13 many TRBV19 CASIGGRTGELFF TGTGCCAGTATTGGGGGGCGGACCGGGGAGCTGTTTTTT
TRBJ2-3 TRBD1 15 . TRBV10-2 CASSVGQGNIDTQYF TGCGCCAGCAGTGTTGGACAGGGGAATATAGATACGCAGTATTTT
TRBJ2-3 . 15 . TRBV7-6 CASGSTEVSTDTQYF TGTGCCAGCGGCTCTACGGAGGTTAGCACAGATACGCAGTATTTT
TRBJ1-1 . 15 many TRBV7-2 CASSRKPGENTEAFF TGTGCCAGCAGCCGAAAACCGGGAGAGAACACTGAAGCTTTCTTT
TRBJ2-5 . 13 few TRBV28 CASKLYQTETQYF TGTGCCAGCAAGCTCTACCAAACAGAGACCCAGTACTTC
TRBJ2-5 . 14 many TRBV6-2/TRBV6-3 CASSFLQTGSTQYF TGTGCCAGCAGTTTCCTCCAAACAGGGTCGACCCAGTACTTC
TRBJ2-1 . 17 few TRBV28 CASSGQEGGSSYNEQFF TGTGCCAGCAGTGGACAGGAGGGGGGGAGCTCCTACAATGAGCAGTTCTTC
TRBJ1-1 . 13 many TRBV5-1 CASSNSGNTEAFF TGCGCCAGCAGCAACTCAGGAAACACTGAAGCTTTCTTT
TRBJ2-1 . 15 . TRBV6-5 CASSYSGAGYNEQFF TGTGCCAGCAGTTATTCTGGTGCGGGGTACAATGAGCAGTTCTTC
TRBJ2-7 TRBD2 14 few TRBV6-5 CASSYGLAGVKLYF TGTGCCAGCAGTTATGGACTAGCGGGAGTGAAGTTGTACTTC
TRBJ2-3 TRBD2 17 . TRBV5-1 CASSPAWTSGDADTQYF TGCGCCAGCAGCCCGGCGTGGACTAGCGGGGACGCAGATACGCAGTATTTT
TRBJ2-1 TRBD1 14 few TRBV7-9 CASRPGQGYNEQFF TGTGCCAGCAGGCCGGGACAGGGCTACAATGAGCAGTTCTTC
TRBJ2-5 TRBD2 15 . TRBV5-5 CASSFRAGSQETQYF TGTGCCAGCAGCTTTCGAGCGGGAAGCCAAGAGACCCAGTACTTC
TRBJ1-1 . 16 many TRBV3-1 CASSQVTGRGITEAFF TGTGCCAGCAGCCAAGTTACGGGGAGGGGGATCACTGAAGCTTTCTTT
TRBJ1-2 . 15 many TRBV5-1 CASSLDRQGPTGYTF TGCGCCAGCAGCTTGGATCGGCAGGGCCCTACGGGCTACACCTTC
TRBJ2-1 TRBD1 17 few TRBV7-4 CASSLDPTGENYNEQFF TGTGCCAGCAGCTTAGACCCGACAGGGGAGAATTACAATGAGCAGTTCTTC
TRBJ2-1 . 14 . TRBV14 CASSPWGSGIEQFF TGTGCCAGCAGCCCTTGGGGGAGTGGCATTGAGCAGTTCTTC
TRBJ1-4 . 14 . TRBV28 CASGGAATNEKLFF TGTGCCAGCGGAGGGGCCGCAACTAATGAAAAACTGTTTTTT
TRBJ2-1 TRBD2 19 . TRBV3-1 CASSQDRAGGWSSYNEQFF TGTGCCAGCAGCCAAGATCGGGCGGGAGGGTGGAGCTCCTACAATGAGCAGTTCTTC
TRBJ1-1 TRBD1 16 . TRBV12-3/TRBV12-4 CASRTGTGSVSTEAFF TGTGCCAGCAGAACCGGGACAGGGAGCGTGAGCACTGAAGCTTTCTTT
TRBJ2-5 . 15 many TRBV4-2 CASSQEKLGAETQYF TGTGCCAGCAGCCAAGAGAAACTAGGGGCGGAGACCCAGTACTTC
TRBJ2-7 . 12 few TRBV6-1 CASSEPGNEQYF TGTGCCAGCAGTGAACCCGGGAACGAGCAGTACTTC
TRBJ1-1 . 13 many TRBV7-8 CASSNGGNTEAFF TGTGCCAGCAGCAATGGGGGGAACACTGAAGCTTTCTTT
TRBJ2-1 TRBD2 14 . TRBV29-1 CSVRLAGGSNEQFF TGCAGCGTTAGACTAGCGGGAGGGTCCAATGAGCAGTTCTTC
TRBJ1-4 TRBD1 13 many TRBV20-1 CSARAGQGEKLFF TGCAGTGCTAGAGCGGGACAGGGTGAAAAACTGTTTTTT
TRBJ2-3 . 10 . TRBV7-9 CASEPDTQYF TGTGCCAGCGAGCCAGATACGCAGTATTTT
TRBJ2-2 TRBD1 16 . TRBV20-1 CSARPTGPKNTGELFF TGCAGTGCTAGACCGACAGGGCCTAAGAACACCGGGGAGCTGTTTTTT
TRBJ2-1 TRBD2 18 once TRBV25-1 CASSDTGLAGSSYNEQFF TGTGCCAGCAGTGACACCGGACTAGCGGGGAGCTCCTACAATGAGCAGTTCTTC
TRBJ2-2 . 12 many TRBV20-1 CSANQANGELFF TGCAGTGCTAATCAGGCGAACGGGGAGCTGTTTTTT
TRBJ2-2 TRBD2 16 many TRBV20-1 CSAKLKLAVNTGELFF TGCAGTGCTAAACTCAAACTAGCGGTGAACACCGGGGAGCTGTTTTTT
TRBJ2-1 TRBD2 18 many TRBV24-1 CATSDMPTSGSRNNEQFF TGTGCCACCAGTGATATGCCGACTAGCGGGAGCCGGAACAATGAGCAGTTCTTC
TRBJ2-1 TRBD2 16 few TRBV2 CASSARLAGGYNEQFF TGTGCCAGCAGTGCCCGACTAGCGGGAGGGTACAATGAGCAGTTCTTC
TRBJ2-2 TRBD2 15 many TRBV5-1 CASSPRLADTGELFF TGCGCCAGCAGCCCCCGACTAGCGGACACCGGGGAGCTGTTTTTT
TRBJ2-3 . 14 . TRBV9 CASSVGVVGDTQYF TGTGCCAGCAGCGTAGGCGTTGTTGGCGATACGCAGTATTTT
TRBJ2-3 . 14 many TRBV29-1 CSVSAAGYTDTQYF TGCAGCGTCTCCGCGGCGGGGTACACAGATACGCAGTATTTT
TRBJ1-5 . 14 few TRBV20-1 CSARVGGGNQPQHF TGCAGTGCTAGAGTGGGAGGGGGGAATCAGCCCCAGCATTTT
TRBJ1-3 . 16 few TRBV2 CASSETRAGSGNTIYF TGTGCCAGCAGTGAAACACGGGCGGGCTCTGGAAACACCATATATTTT
TRBJ2-7 TRBD1 18 few TRBV28 CASQGTGVDLHAPYEQYF TGTGCCAGCCAGGGGACAGGGGTTGACCTACATGCACCCTACGAGCAGTACTTC
TRBJ2-3 . 15 few TRBV7-9 CASSLITQVTDTQYF TGTGCCAGCAGCTTAATAACTCAGGTCACAGATACGCAGTATTTT
TRBJ1-4 . 16 few TRBV19 CASSTTLQGIREKLFF TGTGCCAGTAGCACCACCTTACAGGGAATAAGGGAAAAACTGTTTTTT
TRBJ2-1 TRBD1 15 few TRBV20-1 CSARVPGQDYNEQFF TGCAGTGCTAGAGTTCCGGGACAGGACTACAATGAGCAGTTCTTC
TRBJ2-1 . 16 . TRBV14 CASSQGQASSYNEQFF TGTGCCAGCAGCCAAGGTCAGGCGAGCTCCTACAATGAGCAGTTCTTC
TRBJ1-1 . 15 . TRBV5-1 CASSLIGGGNTEAFF TGCGCCAGCAGCTTGATTGGGGGCGGGAACACTGAAGCTTTCTTT
TRBJ2-3 . 17 few TRBV5-6 CASSSQMGHGSADTQYF TGTGCCAGCAGCTCTCAAATGGGTCATGGTAGTGCAGATACGCAGTATTTT
TRBJ2-1 . 13 . TRBV5-5 CAMSPGVYNEQFF TGTGCCATGAGCCCGGGAGTATACAATGAGCAGTTCTTC
TRBJ2-7 . 13 few TRBV10-3 CAINRQGGYEQYF TGTGCCATCAACCGACAGGGAGGCTACGAGCAGTACTTC
TRBJ2-7 TRBD2 15 few TRBV18 CASFLGTSGSHEQYF TGTGCCAGCTTTCTCGGGACTAGCGGGTCCCACGAGCAGTACTTC
TRBJ2-5 . 12 many TRBV10-3 CAIAGQQETQYF TGTGCCATCGCGGGACAGCAAGAGACCCAGTACTTC
TRBJ2-4 . 15 few TRBV27 CASSLRAGVLDIQYF TGTGCCAGCAGTTTAAGGGCAGGGGTTCTAGACATTCAGTACTTC
TRBJ2-2 . 16 many TRBV5-1 CASSQAGQPNTGELFF TGCGCCAGCAGCCAGGCGGGACAGCCGAACACCGGGGAGCTGTTTTTT
TRBJ1-5 . 12 . TRBV19 CASSMGNQPQHF TGTGCCAGTAGTATGGGCAATCAGCCCCAGCATTTT